This T cell receptor (beta chain) was recorded in a study of shared T cell receptors in the human thymus. The germline V gene has CDR1 MNHNY and CDR2 SVGAGI (reference sequence). This CDR3 spans 13 amino acids. Trimming took off 10 bases at V and 4 bases at J, with 14 bases between the two ends. Assay: immunoSEQ multiplex PCR; the TCRdb copy retains only in-frame clones and omits some. This repertoire shows hundreds of thousands of clones, approximately 85% found once; its top ten account for more than 0.008%. These data were likewise used in another study, on human thymus T cells. According to that study: The donors were infants in Finland with congenital heart defects, otherwise immunologically healthy. Thymic and blood repertoires appeared to display a bias in their usage of V and J genes.

The source of this sequence is a girl under two years old with a congenital heart defect. The chain recombines TRBV6-6 with TRBJ2-1; TRBD2 is a possible D gene (6 bases). Sequenced: thymocytes. The CDR3 region is CATGRDFYNEQFF. The CDR3 DNA sequence: TGTGCCACCGGCCGGGACTTTTACAATGAGCAGTTCTTC.